This T cell receptor beta chain was captured by sequencing in a study of blood T cells in healthy people across ages. This CDR3 region has 16 residues. Germline CDR1 LGHDT, CDR2 YNNKEL (reference sequence). After removal of 5 bases from V and 2 bases from J, the junction contained 11 bases not matched to a gene. There are a few counts of this clonotype. The second PCR ran about 6 to 12 cycles with a sample-barcoded 5' primer and J-beta primers. TCRdb reprocessed the 5' RACE reads via MiXCR and lists one record per CDR3 protein. Of hundreds of thousands of distinct CDR3 sequences listed, around 49% are singletons.

The chain joins TRBV3-1 to TRBJ2-5; 7 bases match TRBD2. The sample was blood. The TCR sequence derives from a man aged 25 to 40 in good health. In nucleotides, the CDR3 is TGTGCCAGCAGCGGCACTAGGCGGGGGTTACAAGAGACCCAGTACTTC. Translation gives CASSGTRRGLQETQYF.